The 24 T cell receptor beta chains reported below all come from one sample, sequenced in a study of blood T cell repertoires in COVID-19. The protocol was immunoSEQ multiplex PCR, while the TCRdb copy is restricted to in-frame clones and leaves out a portion. The data show about 170,000 clones, with roughly four fifths seen just once and roughly 2.6% held by the top ten. Input material: peripheral blood. The source of these receptors is a human donor with acute or convalescent COVID-19. The donor label of this sample is uncertain.

The gene calls are TRBV23-1 and TRBJ1-3; possibly TRBD1 for D (5 bases). TRBV23-1 is noted as an ORF with a role that remains uncertain. V gave up 1 base and J gave up 0 bases, with 10 bases separating them. This CDR3 is built from 16 residues. This CDR3 is CASSQWWGSSGNTIYF. The CDR3 nucleotides are TGCGCCAGCAGTCAATGGTGGGGCTCCTCTGGAAACACCATATATTTT.

This chain connects TRBV5-1 to TRBJ1-2, with 7 nucleotides matching TRBD1. This CDR3 has 13 amino acids. Germline CDR1 is SGHRS and CDR2 is YFSETQ. Germline trimming cut 2 bases from V and 4 bases from J; bases unmatched to any gene: 2. The CDR3 sequence: CASSFRQGYGYTF. The CDR3 bases are TGCGCCAGCAGCTTTCGACAGGGCTATGGCTACACCTTC. Based on the CDR3 plus reference TRBV5-1 and TRBJ1-2, the full variable domain is KAGVTQTPRYLIKTRGQQVTLSCSPISGHRSVSWYQQTPGQGLQFLFEYFSETQRNKGNFPGRFSGRQFSNSRSEMNVSTLELGDSALYLCASSFRQGYGYTFGSGTRLTVV.

The J gene is TRBJ2-2, the V gene TRBV6-4, with no clear D. The CDR3 extends over 13 amino acids. The germline CDR1 and CDR2 sequences are MRHNA and SNTAGT. Trimming took 4 bases from V and 5 from J, leaving 8 bases between them. This chain's CDR3 is CASSGSLTGELFF. The CDR3 nucleotides are TGTGCCAGCAGTGGGAGCTTGACCGGGGAGCTGTTTTTT.

The chain is built from TRBV6-2 or TRBV6-3 and TRBJ2-3; D is uncertain. The CDR3 extends over 12 amino acids. With 6 bases removed from V and 3 bases from J, the gap between germline ends came to 7 bases. Per germline, CDR1 MNHEY and CDR2 SVGEGT. The CDR3: CASSPSTDTQYF. CDR3 DNA: TGTGCCAGCAGCCCTTCTACAGATACGCAGTATTTT.

The chain couples TRBV5-6 to TRBJ2-2; 10 nucleotides align to TRBD2. This CDR3 spans 17 amino acids. V shed 3 bases and J 5 bases; nucleotides not matched to a gene: 10. Germline-derived CDR1 and CDR2 are SGHDT and YYEEEE. The CDR3 is CASSSGLLAGLTGELFF. The CDR3 nucleotides are TGTGCCAGCAGCTCGGGTTTACTAGCGGGGTTAACCGGGGAGCTGTTTTTT.

The rearrangement uses TRBV5-4 and TRBJ2-7; possible D gene TRBD2, 6 bases. The CDR3 contains 14 residues. The V and J ends lost 4 bases and 1 base respectively, with 12 bases between them. The V gene's germline CDR1 is SGHNT and CDR2 YYREEE (reference sequence). DNA of the CDR3: TGTGCCAGCAGCACACGTGGGGGGTCCTACGAGCAGTACTTC. Translated, it gives CASSTRGGSYEQYF.

The CDR3 nucleotides read TGTGCCAGCAGCCAAGCCCTAGGAAGCTACTACGAGCAGTACTTC. As protein: CASSQALGSYYEQYF. The gene calls are TRBV4-2 and TRBJ2-7; D is unclear. Germline loops: CDR1 LGHNA, CDR2 YNFKEQ. The V gene lost 1 base and the J gene lost 3 bases, with 13 bases spanning the gap. The CDR3 is made up of 15 amino acids.

This chain links TRBV2 with TRBJ1-2; perhaps TRBD1 as D (5 bases). V lost 4 bases, J lost 4 bases, and 13 bases lay in between. This CDR3 has 14 amino acids. Germline V lookup: CDR1 SNHLY, CDR2 FYNNEI. The CDR3 nucleotides read TGTGCCAGCAGTGTGGGAGGCGGGACCTATGGCTACACCTTC. It translates to CASSVGGGTYGYTF.

This chain uses TRBV6-6 with TRBJ1-5, with 8 bases matching TRBD1. Trimming cost V 0 bases and J 2 bases; bases outside gene matches: 0. Germline V lookup: CDR1 MNHNY, CDR2 SVGAGI (reference sequence). The CDR3 runs 15 residues. CDR3 DNA sequence: TGTGCCAGCAGTTACTCGGGACAGGGCAATCAGCCCCAGCATTTT. Protein product: CASSYSGQGNQPQHF.

This chain links TRBV5-1 with TRBJ1-1; tentative D call: TRBD1 (6 bases). Trimming shortened V by 2 bases and J by 8 bases, and 16 bases separated the two germline ends. Looked up from germline, CDR1 is SGHRS and CDR2 is YFSETQ. The CDR3 covers 14 residues. The CDR3 spells CASSFGRGELEAFF. The CDR3 nucleotides read TGCGCCAGCAGCTTCGGCAGGGGTGAGCTAGAAGCTTTCTTT.

This clone is a singleton in its sample. The rearrangement uses TRBV11-3 and TRBJ2-3; D not resolved. Per germline, CDR1 SGHNT and CDR2 YENEEA. The CDR3 length is 13 residues. Trimming took off 1 base at V and 5 bases at J, with 7 bases between the two ends. The CDR3, as DNA: TGTGCCAGCAGCTTAGGGCCAGTAGATACGCAGTATTTT. This sequence encodes CASSLGPVDTQYF.

V gene TRBV5-1 combines with J gene TRBJ2-3; the match to TRBD1 covers 8 bases. Germline-derived CDR1 and CDR2 are SGHRS and YFSETQ. This CDR3 has 16 residues. Trimming cost V 2 bases and J 1 base; bases outside gene matches: 6. The CDR3 coding sequence is TGCGCCAGCAGCTTATGGACAGGGAGCGGCACAGATACGCAGTATTTT. It specifies CASSLWTGSGTDTQYF. The whole variable domain, remainder taken from reference TRBV5-1 and TRBJ2-3, is KAGVTQTPRYLIKTRGQQVTLSCSPISGHRSVSWYQQTPGQGLQFLFEYFSETQRNKGNFPGRFSGRQFSNSRSEMNVSTLELGDSALYLCASSLWTGSGTDTQYFGPGTRLTVL.

The J gene is TRBJ1-5, the V gene TRBV5-6; 12 positions agree with TRBD1. The germline CDR1 and CDR2 sequences are SGHDT and YYEEEE. J was trimmed by 7 bases and V by 0 bases; bases with no gene match: 5. The CDR3 length is 16 residues. The CDR3 DNA sequence: TGTGCCAGCAGCTTGGCCGGGGGACAGGGGGCCCAGCCCCAGCATTTT. It specifies CASSLAGGQGAQPQHF.

This chain links TRBV9 with TRBJ2-3, with 12 positions matching TRBD1. The germline CDR1 and CDR2 sequences are SGDLS and YYNGEE. The V gene end was trimmed by 3 bases and the J gene end by 4 bases; junction bases not matched to a gene: 9. The CDR3 loop spans 17 amino acids. As DNA, the CDR3 is TGTGCCAGCAGCGCTCGAGGGGACAGGGGGCGCCCAGATACGCAGTATTTT. Translation: CASSARGDRGRPDTQYF.

The J gene is TRBJ2-1, the V gene TRBV5-1; TRBD2 might be the D (5 bases). The CDR3 contains 14 residues. With 3 bases removed from V and 8 bases from J, the gap between germline ends came to 15 bases. Germline loops: CDR1 SGHRS, CDR2 YFSETQ. CDR3: CASSSARGMDEQFF. CDR3 bases: TGCGCCAGCAGCTCGGCCCGAGGGATGGATGAGCAGTTCTTC.

The rearrangement links TRBV5-1 to TRBJ1-4; 7 positions match TRBD1. V was clipped by 2 bases and J by 6 bases; unmatched bases: 4. Germline-derived CDR1 and CDR2 are SGHRS and YFSETQ. This CDR3 is 14 amino acids long. CDR3 nucleotides: TGCGCCAGCAGCTTTTCAGGGGGAGATGAAAAACTGTTTTTT. Residues: CASSFSGGDEKLFF.

The chain couples TRBV3-1 (or the pseudogene TRBV3-2) to TRBJ1-5; 7 bases fit TRBD1. Trimming removed 4 bases from V and 3 bases from J; junction bases left unmatched: 6. This CDR3 is 15 amino acids long. The germline gives CDR1 LGHDT, CDR2 YNNKEL (reference sequence). The CDR3 nucleotides are TGTGCCAGCAGCCCCGAGACAGGGATCAATCAGCCCCAGCATTTT. As protein: CASSPETGINQPQHF.

The chain recombines TRBV10-2 with TRBJ2-2; D possibly corresponds to TRBD1 (6 bases). V lost 1 base and J lost 5, with 11 bases in between. CDR3 length equals 15 residues. Germline assignment: CDR1 WSHSY and CDR2 SAAADI. The CDR3 region is CASSEFTGWTGELFF. Here the CDR3 DNA reads TGCGCCAGCAGTGAGTTCACAGGGTGGACCGGGGAGCTGTTTTTT.

The rearrangement links TRBV5-6 to TRBJ1-5; possibly TRBD1 for D (5 bases). Germline V gene lookup returns CDR1 SGHDT and CDR2 YYEEEE. V shed 4 bases and J shed 1 base, with 12 bases lying between them. CDR3 length equals 15 residues. Here the CDR3 reads CASSGTGQSNQPQHF. In DNA form, the CDR3 reads TGTGCCAGCAGCGGAACAGGCCAGAGCAATCAGCCCCAGCATTTT.

The chain joins TRBV3-1 (or the pseudogene TRBV3-2) to TRBJ2-1, with 11 bases identical to TRBD2. Germline CDR1 is LGHDT and CDR2 is YNNKEL (reference sequence). Trimming cost V 4 bases and J 9 bases; bases outside gene matches: 8. This CDR3 has 15 amino acids. This CDR3 is CASSRSLAGGGEQFF. For the CDR3, the DNA is TGTGCCAGCAGCCGGTCTCTAGCGGGGGGTGGTGAGCAGTTCTTC.

The chain employs TRBV9 and TRBJ2-5; 8 nucleotides match TRBD2. The CDR3 is 16 amino acids. Germline assignment: CDR1 SGDLS and CDR2 YYNGEE. The junction had 6 bases not matched to a gene; V was cut back by 0 bases and J by 2 bases. CDR3 region: CASSVATAGGQETQYF. CDR3 bases: TGTGCCAGCAGCGTAGCTACCGCGGGGGGACAAGAGACCCAGTACTTC.

V gene TRBV19 combines with J gene TRBJ2-1; D may be TRBD2 (5 bases). This CDR3 contains 13 residues. The ends were cut back, 5 bases at V and 9 bases at J, with 14 bases in the middle. Germline V gives CDR1 LNHDA, CDR2 SQIVND (reference sequence). The CDR3 DNA is TGTGCCAGTAGTGCCACTAGTCAGGCTGAGCAGTTCTTC. Encoded protein: CASSATSQAEQFF.

The chain combines TRBV6-6 with TRBJ2-7; D might be TRBD2 (7 bases). Germline V gene sequence: CDR1 MNHNY, CDR2 SVGAGI (reference sequence). Trimming pared 7 bases from V and 6 bases from J, leaving 16 bases between. CDR3 length: 13 residues. In DNA, the CDR3 is TGTGCCAGCACCATAGAAGGGGGGGCCGAGCAGTACTTC. It yields the protein CASTIEGGAEQYF.

The rearrangement links TRBV6-4 to TRBJ2-3, with 9 bases identical to TRBD1. CDR1 MRHNA and CDR2 SNTAGT come from the germline V gene. The CDR3 extends over 15 amino acids. V lost 4 bases to trimming and J lost 3 bases; unmatched junction nucleotides: 5. CDR3 protein: CASSASTGGTDTQYF. The CDR3 region has the DNA TGTGCCAGCAGTGCCTCGACAGGGGGGACAGATACGCAGTATTTT.